The T cell receptor beta chain under discussion was sequenced for a study of cytomegalovirus exposure and HLA in healthy donors. Whole-study results and caveats: Some V segments (TRBV6-2 and TRBV6-3 among them) were excluded as indistinguishable.

Trimming removed 5 bases from V and 3 bases from J, with 8 bases in between. The CDR3 is 13 amino acids. The germline gives CDR1 SGHVS, CDR2 FNYEAQ. With respect to this clone: What it binds is unknown.

A multiplex PCR was run with 60 Vbeta primers and 13 Jbeta primers. TCRdb keeps only in-frame clones here, not all; method: immunoSEQ multiplex PCR. Among over 150,000 clones listed, roughly four fifths were seen once. Sequences were obtained from PBMCs. This TCR derives from a middle-aged man in good health and CMV-seropositive. The rearrangement uses TRBV7-6 and TRBJ2-1; perhaps TRBD1 as D (6 bases). DNA of the CDR3: TGTGCCAGCAGCGAGGACAGCTACAATGAGCAGTTCTTC. As protein: CASSEDSYNEQFF.